The 28 T cell receptor beta chains below all came from one sample that was sequenced in a study of cytomegalovirus exposure and HLA in healthy donors. The study ran its PCR with 60 Vbeta and 13 Jbeta primers. Assay used: immunoSEQ multiplex PCR; TCRdb lists only in-frame clones, some missing. The profile shows 150,000 to 180,000 clones, over 70% of them singletons. Material: PBMCs. The receptors were gathered from a man aged 25 to 45 in good health and CMV-seropositive.

The chain combines TRBV11-2 with TRBJ2-3; D is undetermined. CDR1 and CDR2 from the germline V gene are SGHAT and FQNNGV. This CDR3 is built from 14 residues. Trimming removed 5 bases from V and 5 bases from J, with 14 bases in between. The CDR3 sequence: CASSPPTYQDTQYF. In nucleotides, the CDR3 is TGTGCCAGCAGCCCACCGACATATCAAGATACGCAGTATTTT.

The J gene is TRBJ2-7, the V gene TRBV4-1; TRBD1 might be the D (5 bases). Between the trimmed V and J ends, which lost 2 bases and 6 bases, there was a span of 11 bases. Germline-derived CDR1 and CDR2 are MGHRA and YSYEKL. The CDR3 has 13 residues. CDR3 DNA sequence: TGCGCCAGCAGCCAACCGGACAATGCCGAGCAGTACTTC. Residues: CASSQPDNAEQYF.

CDR3 residues: CSVEVVGQGSYEQYF. Here the CDR3 DNA reads TGCAGCGTTGAAGTAGTAGGACAGGGGTCCTACGAGCAGTACTTC. V and J are TRBV29-1 and TRBJ2-7; 9 positions match TRBD1. Germline CDR1 reads SQVTM; CDR2 reads ANQGSEA. Unmatched junction bases numbered 5, after V lost 1 base and J lost 1 base. The length of the CDR3 is 15 residues.

The V call is TRBV10-3, the J call TRBJ2-3; 7 bases align to TRBD2. The CDR3 contains 16 residues. The V gene end was trimmed by 4 bases and the J gene end by 1 base; junction bases not matched to a gene: 8. The V gene's germline CDR1 is ENHRY and CDR2 SYGVKD. CDR3 sequence reads: CAISGFRAGGTDTQYF. In nucleotides, the CDR3 is TGTGCCATCAGTGGTTTCAGGGCGGGGGGCACAGATACGCAGTATTTT.

As for this clone: One end of the junction is discordant with germline, which a read error may explain. This chain links TRBV7-9 with TRBJ2-2; D remains ambiguous. The germline gives CDR1 SEHNR, CDR2 FQNEAQ (reference sequence). The CDR3 has 12 residues. The CDR3 sequence is CSSISNTGELFF. For the CDR3, the DNA is TGTTCCAGCATATCGAACACCGGGGAGCTGTTTTTT.

This clone was counted between two and nine times. This chain joins TRBV4-1 and TRBJ2-7; tentative D call: TRBD1 (6 bases). The CDR3 runs 14 residues. The ends were cut back, 4 bases at V and 3 bases at J, with 13 bases in the middle. CDR1 and CDR2 (germline): MGHRA, YSYEKL. This CDR3 is CASSRQVAIYEQYF. Written as DNA, the CDR3 is TGCGCCAGCAGCCGACAGGTCGCGATCTACGAGCAGTACTTC.

This chain connects TRBV28 to TRBJ1-2; 9 bases map to TRBD1. Per germline, CDR1 MDHEN and CDR2 SYDVKM. After removal of 6 bases from V and 5 bases from J, the junction contained 4 bases not matched to a gene. The CDR3 spans 13 residues. Written as DNA, the CDR3 is TGTGCCAGCAGAGCTGGGACAGGGTATGGCTACACCTTC. Translated, it gives CASRAGTGYGYTF.

This clone appeared a single time. The chain is built from TRBV29-1 and TRBJ1-2; 9 positions agree with TRBD1. This CDR3 has 13 amino acids. The V gene end was trimmed by 8 bases and the J gene end by 7 bases; junction bases not matched to a gene: 11. The germline gives CDR1 SQVTM, CDR2 ANQGSEA. The CDR3 spells CSTKTGTGCGYTF. CDR3 nucleotides: TGCAGCACCAAAACCGGGACAGGGTGTGGCTACACCTTC.

This chain connects TRBV7-3 to TRBJ2-1; TRBD2 matches at 12 bases. This CDR3 spans 15 amino acids. With V trimmed by 6 bases and J by 2 bases, 2 bases remained unmatched. Germline values: CDR1 SGHTA, CDR2 FQGTGA. DNA of the CDR3: TGTGCCAGCAGTAGGACTAGCGGGGCCTACAATGAGCAGTTCTTC. Translation: CASSRTSGAYNEQFF.

This clone was counted between two and nine times. The chain recombines TRBV5-4 with TRBJ2-5; 9 nucleotides agree with TRBD2. Trimming cost V 4 bases and J 2 bases; bases outside gene matches: 6. CDR3 length equals 15 residues. Germline CDR1 reads SGHNT; CDR2 reads YYREEE (reference sequence). The CDR3 loop is CASSVTSGSQETQYF. CDR3 in DNA: TGTGCCAGCAGCGTAACTAGCGGGTCGCAAGAGACCCAGTACTTC.

J is TRBJ2-1 and V is TRBV5-8, with D maybe TRBD1 (5 bases). This CDR3 spans 15 amino acids. Deletions cut 0 bases from V and 2 bases from J, with 9 bases between. In germline, CDR1 is SGHTS, CDR2 YDEGEE. CDR3 region: CASSLGQSAYNEQFF. The CDR3 DNA reads TGTGCCAGCAGCTTGGGACAGTCCGCCTACAATGAGCAGTTCTTC.

This clone came up many times. The V call is TRBV19, the J call TRBJ2-1; D gene uncertain. Germline CDR1 and CDR2: LNHDA and SQIVND (reference sequence). Trimming took 4 bases from V and 0 from J, leaving 10 bases between them. CDR3 length: 15 residues. Here the CDR3 DNA reads TGTGCCAGTAGTACCAGTATTTCCTCCTACAATGAGCAGTTCTTC. It specifies CASSTSISSYNEQFF. The whole variable domain, filled in from reference TRBV19 and TRBJ2-1, reads DGGITQSPKYLFRKEGQNVTLSCEQNLNHDAMYWYRQDPGQGLRLIYYSQIVNDFQKGDIAEGYSVSREKKESFPLTVTSAQKNPTAFYLCASSTSISSYNEQFFGPGTRLTVL.

The CDR3 sequence: CASSRQGRRETQYF. CDR3 nucleotides: TGTGCCAGCAGCCGACAGGGCCGTAGGGAGACCCAGTACTTC. The chain combines TRBV7-3 with TRBJ2-5, with 7 bases identical to TRBD1. V was pared by 5 bases and J by 5 bases, with 8 bases of the junction left unmatched. CDR3 length: 14 residues. Looked up from germline, CDR1 is SGHTA and CDR2 is FQGTGA.

This clone showed up just once. V gene TRBV2 combines with J gene TRBJ2-3; D call uncertain. V lost 1 base, J lost 3 bases, and 5 bases lay in between. Germline CDR1 and CDR2: SNHLY and FYNNEI. The CDR3 is made up of 13 amino acids. CDR3 loop: CASSEEPTDTQYF. CDR3 coding DNA: TGTGCCAGCAGTGAAGAGCCTACAGATACGCAGTATTTT.

The chain links TRBV10-1 to TRBJ2-3; TRBD1 matches 8 bases. The germline CDR1 and CDR2 sequences are WNHNN and SYGVQD (reference sequence). After removal of 4 bases from V and 2 bases from J, the junction contained 2 bases not matched to a gene. The CDR3 has 14 residues. CDR3: CASSGQGTTDTQYF. The CDR3 bases are TGCGCCAGCAGTGGACAGGGGACCACAGATACGCAGTATTTT.

The rearrangement joins TRBV7-9 to TRBJ1-1; D is uncertain. Germline CDR1 and CDR2: SEHNR and FQNEAQ (reference sequence). V was cut by 3 bases and J by 1 base, with 6 bases left in between. CDR3 size: 13 residues. CDR3 loop: CASSFARNTEAFF. CDR3 DNA sequence: TGTGCCAGCAGCTTCGCGCGGAACACTGAAGCTTTCTTT.

The chain joins TRBV19 to TRBJ2-1; TRBD2 is a possible D gene (6 bases). Between the trimmed V and J ends, which lost 3 bases and 6 bases, there was a span of 18 bases. Germline lookup yields CDR1 LNHDA and CDR2 SQIVND (reference sequence). The CDR3 loop spans 16 amino acids. CDR3 loop: CASSIERRERRNEQFF. Written as DNA, the CDR3 is TGTGCCAGTAGTATCGAGAGGAGGGAACGGCGCAATGAGCAGTTCTTC.

The chain uses TRBV18 and TRBJ2-3; 7 bases fit TRBD2. This CDR3 is 14 amino acids long. CDR1 and CDR2 from the germline V gene are KGHSH and LQKENI. The J segment lost 6 bases and the V segment lost 3 bases, leaving 6 bases of the junction unmatched. CDR3 nucleotides: TGTGCCAGCTCACCTGTTGGCGGGAGCGATACGCAGTATTTT. This translates into CASSPVGGSDTQYF.

V gene TRBV29-1 combines with J gene TRBJ1-1; D not resolved. The CDR3 is 11 residues long. CDR1 SQVTM and CDR2 ANQGSEA come from the germline V gene. With 7 bases removed from V and 0 bases from J, the gap between germline ends came to 6 bases. Written as DNA, the CDR3 is TGCAGCGGAAGAGTGAACACTGAAGCTTTCTTT. Amino acids: CSGRVNTEAFF.

This chain uses TRBV18 with TRBJ1-2, with D unclear. Trimming took off 2 bases at V and 3 bases at J, with 13 bases between the two ends. The CDR3 contains 15 residues. The germline CDR1 and CDR2 sequences are KGHSH and LQKENI. CDR3 bases: TGTGCCAGCTCACCAAACGAAAGCACCGACTATGGCTACACCTTC. The encoded protein is CASSPNESTDYGYTF.

This clone was seen a handful of times. The chain has TRBV9 and TRBJ1-4; D is uncertain. This CDR3 is 14 amino acids long. Trimming removed 0 bases from V and 8 bases from J, with 11 bases in between. Germline CDR1 and CDR2: SGDLS and YYNGEE. The CDR3 region has the DNA TGTGCCAGCAGCGTAGCCGAGGCAGCCGAAAAACTGTTTTTT. It yields the protein CASSVAEAAEKLFF.

This clone was seen a single time. The V call is TRBV19, the J call TRBJ1-2; D is ambiguous. The CDR3 sequence is 10 residues long. Germline V gene sequence: CDR1 LNHDA, CDR2 SQIVND (reference sequence). V was pared by 7 bases and J by 8 bases, with 8 bases between. CDR3 amino acids: CASKQLGYTF. The CDR3 coding sequence is TGTGCCAGTAAGCAACTGGGCTACACCTTC.

CDR3 protein: CASSSPTLRTGSLEQYF. CDR3 DNA: TGTGCCAGCAGTTCTCCCACTCTCCGGACAGGCTCGTTGGAGCAGTACTTC. This chain links TRBV28 with TRBJ2-7; 7 bases are shared with TRBD1. Germline V CDR1 and CDR2: MDHEN, SYDVKM. V lost 4 bases, J lost 7 bases, and 19 bases stayed unmatched. The CDR3 sequence is 17 residues long.

The rearrangement links TRBV2 to TRBJ2-1; D unclear. Germline V gene lookup returns CDR1 SNHLY and CDR2 FYNNEI. Trimming removed 3 bases from V and 6 bases from J, with 9 bases in between. This CDR3 has 13 residues. The chain's CDR3 is CASSDVVGNEQFF. The CDR3 coding sequence is TGTGCCAGCAGTGATGTTGTCGGCAATGAGCAGTTCTTC.

The chain uses TRBV11-2 and TRBJ2-1, with D perhaps matching TRBD1 (6 bases). The V end was cut by 5 bases, the J end by 2 bases, with 13 bases between. The CDR3 is made up of 15 amino acids. Per the germline V gene, CDR1 is SGHAT and CDR2 is FQNNGV. CDR3 amino acids: CASSRQRDTYNEQFF. In nucleotides, the CDR3 is TGTGCCAGCAGCCGGCAACGGGACACCTACAATGAGCAGTTCTTC. Full variable domain (outside the CDR3, taken from reference TRBV11-2 and TRBJ2-1): EAGVAQSPRYKIIEKRQSVAFWCNPISGHATLYWYQQILGQGPKLLIQFQNNGVVDDSQLPKDRFSAERLKGVDSTLKIQPAKLEDSAVYLCASSRQRDTYNEQFFGPGTRLTVL.

The chain has TRBV6-6 and TRBJ2-7; possible D gene TRBD1, 5 bases. This CDR3 has 14 amino acids. Germline V gene lookup returns CDR1 MNHNY and CDR2 SVGAGI (reference sequence). With 5 bases removed from V and 3 bases from J, the gap between germline ends came to 14 bases. CDR3 region: CASSPRQGHYEQYF. As DNA, the CDR3 is TGTGCCAGCAGTCCCCGGCAGGGCCACTACGAGCAGTACTTC.

The chain uses TRBV18 and TRBJ2-7; 13 bases align to TRBD2. V was pared by 6 bases and J by 3 bases, with 14 bases of the junction left unmatched. This CDR3 is built from 18 residues. Germline CDR1 and CDR2: KGHSH and LQKENI. Here the CDR3 reads CASSFRLAGGPTFYEQYF. The DNA of the CDR3 is TGTGCCAGCTCCTTCAGACTAGCGGGAGGCCCAACGTTCTACGAGCAGTACTTC. Together with reference TRBV18 and TRBJ2-7, the CDR3 gives the full variable domain: NAGVMQNPRHLVRRRGQEARLRCSPMKGHSHVYWYRQLPEEGLKFMVYLQKENIIDESGMPKERFSAEFPKEGPSILRIQQVVRGDSAAYFCASSFRLAGGPTFYEQYFGPGTRLTVT.

V and J are TRBV6-1 and TRBJ1-5; TRBD1 matches at 8 bases. CDR1 and CDR2 from the germline V gene are MNHNS and SASEGT. The length of the CDR3 is 12 residues. The V segment lost 6 bases and the J segment 7 bases; nucleotides outside the gene matches: 2. The CDR3 coding sequence is TGTGCCAGCAGACAGGGGGGACAGCCCCAGCATTTT. It is translated as CASRQGGQPQHF.